Listed below are T cell receptor beta chains from one sample, sequenced in a study of T-cell memory formation after mild COVID-19. TCRdb re-called the 5' RACE reads through MiXCR, storing one row per CDR3 protein. The table has some 210,000 distinct CDR3 sequences, about a sixth seen once. Sequencing was carried out using PBMCs or a T cell subset sorted from them (not recorded which). Every receptor here comes from an adult woman who had mild COVID-19 (a few samples of this study predate the infection). Cell type and time point are not known. Both conserved end residues are part of each CDR3. D genes are given only for firm matches. Clone size, where shown, is once, few, many, or a class for clones that have expanded.

D gene: .; clone size: few; J gene: TRBJ1-2; V gene: TRBV7-2; CDR3 DNA: TGTGCCAGCAGCTCACAGGTTAACTATGGCTACACCTTC; CDR3 protein: CASSSQVNYGYTF
D gene: TRBD1; clone size: .; J gene: TRBJ1-2; V gene: TRBV18; CDR3 DNA: TGTGCCAGCTCACCTGGGACAGGGAGAAATGGCTACACCTTC; CDR3 protein: CASSPGTGRNGYTF
D gene: .; clone size: few; J gene: TRBJ1-2; V gene: TRBV5-1; CDR3 DNA: TGCGCCAGCAGCTGGATGGGCCGGGGACCCAACTATGGCTACACCTTC; CDR3 protein: CASSWMGRGPNYGYTF
D gene: .; clone size: few; J gene: TRBJ2-7; V gene: TRBV15; CDR3 DNA: TGTGCCACCAGCATACCATCCCGAAACGAGCAGTACTTC; CDR3 protein: CATSIPSRNEQYF
D gene: .; clone size: .; J gene: TRBJ2-2; V gene: TRBV4-1; CDR3 DNA: TGCGCCAGCAGCCAAGAGGCACGAGGGTTGGACACCGGGGAGCTGTTTTTT; CDR3 protein: CASSQEARGLDTGELFF
D gene: .; clone size: .; J gene: TRBJ1-1; V gene: TRBV29-1; CDR3 DNA: TGCAGCGTTGAACGGGTTCTGAACACTGAAGCTTTCTTT; CDR3 protein: CSVERVLNTEAFF
D gene: .; clone size: many; J gene: TRBJ2-1; V gene: TRBV6-1; CDR3 DNA: TGTGCCAGCAGTCTCGAACTTGGACTTCTTAACAATGAGCAGTTCTTC; CDR3 protein: CASSLELGLLNNEQFF
D gene: .; clone size: .; J gene: TRBJ1-2; V gene: TRBV4-1; CDR3 DNA: TGCGCCAGCAGCCGGCTCCTTCGCGGGGGTCCGGATGGCTACACCTTC; CDR3 protein: CASSRLLRGGPDGYTF
D gene: .; clone size: .; J gene: TRBJ1-3; V gene: TRBV6-1; CDR3 DNA: TGTGCCAGCAGGACCGGGACGGCGTCAGGAAACACCATATATTTT; CDR3 protein: CASRTGTASGNTIYF
D gene: TRBD1; clone size: once; J gene: TRBJ1-4; V gene: TRBV7-9; CDR3 DNA: TGTGCCAGCAGCCCACAACAGGGGGCTGGTGAAAAACTGTTTTTT; CDR3 protein: CASSPQQGAGEKLFF
D gene: .; clone size: .; J gene: TRBJ1-2; V gene: TRBV3-1; CDR3 DNA: TGTGCCAGCAGCCAAGATCAGACAGCATATGGCTACACCTTC; CDR3 protein: CASSQDQTAYGYTF
D gene: TRBD1; clone size: few; J gene: TRBJ1-5; V gene: TRBV20-1; CDR3 DNA: TGCAGTACTCGAGTGGGACAGTTTAGCAATCAGCCCCAGCATTTT; CDR3 protein: CSTRVGQFSNQPQHF
D gene: TRBD2; clone size: .; J gene: TRBJ2-1; V gene: TRBV15; CDR3 DNA: TGTGCCACCAGCAGGGGACTAGCGGGGGGGCGGAATGAGCAGTTCTTC; CDR3 protein: CATSRGLAGGRNEQFF
D gene: TRBD1; clone size: .; J gene: TRBJ1-2; V gene: TRBV7-2; CDR3 DNA: TGTGCCAGCAGCTGGACAGGGGGCAACTATGGCTACACCTTC; CDR3 protein: CASSWTGGNYGYTF
D gene: TRBD1; clone size: .; J gene: TRBJ2-7; V gene: TRBV7-9; CDR3 DNA: TGTGCCAGCAGCTCCTTGGACAGGGGCGGCTACGAGCAGTACTTC; CDR3 protein: CASSSLDRGGYEQYF
D gene: TRBD1; clone size: .; J gene: TRBJ2-5; V gene: TRBV18; CDR3 DNA: TGTGCCAGCTCTCCAAACAGGGGTCGGGAGACCCAGTACTTC; CDR3 protein: CASSPNRGRETQYF
D gene: TRBD1; clone size: few; J gene: TRBJ2-5; V gene: TRBV2; CDR3 DNA: TGTGCCAGCAGTGGGGACAGGGCACTCCAAGAGACCCAGTACTTC; CDR3 protein: CASSGDRALQETQYF
D gene: .; clone size: .; J gene: TRBJ2-3; V gene: TRBV24-1; CDR3 DNA: TGTGCCACCAGTGACTCCTCTTTGGATACGCAGTATTTT; CDR3 protein: CATSDSSLDTQYF
D gene: TRBD2; clone size: few; J gene: TRBJ2-1; V gene: TRBV5-6; CDR3 DNA: TGTGCCAGCAGCTTGCCGACTAGCGAACTCGATGAGCAGTTCTTC; CDR3 protein: CASSLPTSELDEQFF
D gene: .; clone size: .; J gene: TRBJ2-5; V gene: TRBV25-1; CDR3 DNA: TGTGCCAGCAGTGAATCTCCGCAAGAGACCCAGTACTTC; CDR3 protein: CASSESPQETQYF
D gene: TRBD1; clone size: few; J gene: TRBJ1-6; V gene: TRBV5-6; CDR3 DNA: TGTGCCAGCAGGGGAACAGGGGGCGAGAACTCCCTCCACTTT; CDR3 protein: CASRGTGGENSLHF
D gene: .; clone size: many; J gene: TRBJ2-3; V gene: TRBV29-1; CDR3 DNA: TGCAGCGTTGAAACGCCGAGGGATACGCAGTATTTT; CDR3 protein: CSVETPRDTQYF
D gene: TRBD1; clone size: .; J gene: TRBJ1-2; V gene: TRBV5-5; CDR3 DNA: TGTGCCAGCAGCCCGAGGGCGGGACAGGGGACTAACTATGGCTACACCTTC; CDR3 protein: CASSPRAGQGTNYGYTF
D gene: TRBD1; clone size: few; J gene: TRBJ2-7; V gene: TRBV7-2; CDR3 DNA: TGTGCCAGCAGCTTAGAGGGGGCGGCCTCCTACGAGCAGTACTTC; CDR3 protein: CASSLEGAASYEQYF
D gene: .; clone size: few; J gene: TRBJ1-2; V gene: TRBV6-5; CDR3 DNA: TGTGCCAGCAGTTACTCGAATAGGGGGGACTATGGCTACACCTTC; CDR3 protein: CASSYSNRGDYGYTF
D gene: .; clone size: few; J gene: TRBJ2-5; V gene: TRBV14; CDR3 DNA: TGTGCCAGCAGCCAAGATGACCCGGACGGCATACAAGAGACCCAGTACTTC; CDR3 protein: CASSQDDPDGIQETQYF
D gene: .; clone size: few; J gene: TRBJ2-6; V gene: TRBV19; CDR3 DNA: TGTGCCAGTAGTGGGCCTCAGGGCACTGGGGCCAACGTCCTGACTTTC; CDR3 protein: CASSGPQGTGANVLTF
D gene: TRBD1; clone size: few; J gene: TRBJ1-1; V gene: TRBV7-9; CDR3 DNA: TGTGCCAGCAGCCAAGGGACAGGGGGGACTGAAGCTTTCTTT; CDR3 protein: CASSQGTGGTEAFF
D gene: TRBD1; clone size: .; J gene: TRBJ1-1; V gene: TRBV16; CDR3 DNA: TGTGCCAGCAGCCAGACAGGGTCGGCCACTGAAGCTTTCTTT; CDR3 protein: CASSQTGSATEAFF
D gene: .; clone size: few; J gene: TRBJ2-1; V gene: TRBV12-3/TRBV12-4; CDR3 DNA: TGTGCCAGCAGTCTACGCCGAGACCTCAATGAGCAGTTCTTC; CDR3 protein: CASSLRRDLNEQFF
D gene: .; clone size: few; J gene: TRBJ2-2; V gene: TRBV6-1; CDR3 DNA: TGTGCCAGCATTCACGACGACAGGCTGAACACCGGGGAGCTGTTTTTT; CDR3 protein: CASIHDDRLNTGELFF
D gene: .; clone size: .; J gene: TRBJ2-1; V gene: TRBV2; CDR3 DNA: TGTGCCAGCAGTGAGATGAATGAGCAGTTCTTC; CDR3 protein: CASSEMNEQFF
D gene: .; clone size: .; J gene: TRBJ1-1; V gene: TRBV18; CDR3 DNA: TGTGCCAGCTCACCTGTGATGGAGAACACTGAAGCTTTCTTT; CDR3 protein: CASSPVMENTEAFF
D gene: .; clone size: .; J gene: TRBJ1-1; V gene: TRBV6-6; CDR3 DNA: TGTGCCAGCCATAGGGAGGGGAACACTGAAGCTTTCTTT; CDR3 protein: CASHREGNTEAFF
D gene: .; clone size: few; J gene: TRBJ2-1; V gene: TRBV24-1; CDR3 DNA: TGTGCCACCAGTGATTTAGGAGAACGGTCCAGGCAGTTCTTC; CDR3 protein: CATSDLGERSRQFF
D gene: .; clone size: many; J gene: TRBJ2-7; V gene: TRBV7-2; CDR3 DNA: TGTGCCAGCAGCACCAGGGCAACCTACGAGCAGTACTTC; CDR3 protein: CASSTRATYEQYF
D gene: .; clone size: few; J gene: TRBJ2-5; V gene: TRBV6-5; CDR3 DNA: TGTGCCAGCAGCGACAGAGGAGAGACCCAGTACTTC; CDR3 protein: CASSDRGETQYF
D gene: .; clone size: .; J gene: TRBJ2-1; V gene: TRBV11-1; CDR3 DNA: TGTGCCAGCAAAACAGGACCGAGGCCCTACAATGAGCAGTTCTTC; CDR3 protein: CASKTGPRPYNEQFF
D gene: .; clone size: .; J gene: TRBJ1-5; V gene: TRBV12-3/TRBV12-4; CDR3 DNA: TGTGCCAGCAGTTTAGCATGGAATCAGCCCCAGCATTTT; CDR3 protein: CASSLAWNQPQHF